This entry describes one TCR beta chain. Antigen unknown. The data were produced by immunoSEQ multiplex PCR, yet TCRdb's version contains in-frame clones alone and is incomplete. The sample includes approximately 19,000 clones, around 86% of them seen just once. Trimming pared 4 bases from V and 0 bases from J, leaving 21 bases between. This CDR3 region has 18 residues. The data derive from a study of OX40 agonist ivuxolimab in advanced cancers. Study information: Patients received ivuxolimab, an agonistic anti-OX40 (CD134) antibody.

Findings and limits, study-wide: Expanded clones belonging to CD8+ T cells outnumbered, on average, those of CD4+. By week 6 at 0.1 to 3.0 mg/kg, blood CD4+ and CD8+ T cells had expanded clonally.

This sample comprised CD4+ or CD8+ T cells sorted from blood, obtained in a trial of the OX40 agonist ivuxolimab. The TCR originated in an adult with an advanced solid tumor such as melanoma, head and neck, liver or kidney cancer. The chain is built from TRBV5-3 and TRBJ2-3; unclear D gene. TRBV5-3 is classed as an ORF, of uncertain function. The CDR3, as DNA: TGTGCCAGAAGCATGGATTCGCCACACTACTCCAGCACAGATACGCAGTATTTT. This encodes CARSMDSPHYSSTDTQYF.